Listed here are 20 T cell receptor beta chains from one sample, sequenced in a study of T cells in Graves' hyperthyroidism and ophthalmopathy. It was RNA transcripts that yielded the amplified TCR beta CDR3 regions. Researchers ran a first-round RT-PCR on the TCR CDR3 using the HTBI primer set. TCRdb processed the multiplex PCR reads anew with MiXCR; each CDR3 protein has one entry. The data hold a few hundred thousand distinct CDR3 sequences, with roughly a fifth observed a single time. Sequenced input: blood. The receptors stem from a woman between 45 and 65 years old with Graves' hyperthyroidism.

The chain uses TRBV9 and TRBJ1-5; maybe TRBD1 (6 bases). Trimming shortened V by 3 bases and J by 3 bases, and 10 bases separated the two germline ends. The CDR3 loop spans 14 amino acids. CDR1 SGDLS and CDR2 YYNGEE come from the germline V gene. CDR3 sequence reads: CASSARDNNQPQHF. The DNA of the CDR3 is TGTGCCAGCAGCGCCCGGGACAACAATCAGCCCCAGCATTTT.

This clonotype showed up many times. The chain combines TRBV12-3 or TRBV12-4 with TRBJ2-5; 14 nucleotides align to TRBD2. V shed 6 bases, J shed 4 bases, and the junction held 10 bases outside the gene matches. CDR3 length: 17 amino acids. CDR3 coding DNA: TGTGCCAGCAGCCTTCGACTAGCGGGGGGGGGGGGAGAGACCCAGTACTTC. Translated, it gives CASSLRLAGGGGETQYF.

The gene calls are TRBV12-3 or TRBV12-4 and TRBJ1-2; 10 bases match TRBD1. V lost 2 bases and J lost 6; bases outside the gene matches: 15. There are 18 residues in the CDR3. The CDR3 region has the DNA TGTGCCAGCAGTTTAATTCTCGTCGGGACAGGGGCACCCAATGGCTACACCTTC. Protein: CASSLILVGTGAPNGYTF.

This chain connects TRBV12-3 or TRBV12-4 to TRBJ2-5, with TRBD2 matching 9 bases. This CDR3 comprises 14 residues. V was clipped by 5 bases and J by 4 bases; unmatched bases: 5. CDR3 nucleotide sequence: TGTGCCAGCAGTCTTAGCGGGAGCGTAGAGACCCAGTACTTC. Translation: CASSLSGSVETQYF.

This clonotype was recorded a few times. The chain combines TRBV7-2 with TRBJ1-5; 10 nucleotides line up with TRBD1. The germline gives CDR1 SGHTA, CDR2 FQGNSA. The CDR3 sequence is 16 residues long. After removal of 5 bases from V and 3 bases from J, the junction contained 7 bases not matched to a gene. CDR3: CASSRGQGRINQPQHF. CDR3 sequence (DNA): TGTGCCAGCAGCAGGGGACAGGGGCGAATCAATCAGCCCCAGCATTTT. Full variable domain (rest looked up from reference TRBV7-2 and TRBJ1-5): GAGVSQSPSNKVTEKGKDVELRCDPISGHTALYWYRQSLGQGLEFLIYFQGNSAPDKSGLPSDRFSAERTGGSVSTLTIQRTQQEDSAVYLCASSRGQGRINQPQHFGDGTRLSIL.

This clonotype was observed many times. This rearrangement joins TRBV7-9 to TRBJ2-2; 14 positions match TRBD2. CDR1 and CDR2 from the germline V gene are SEHNR and FQNEAQ (reference sequence). V was clipped by 3 bases and J by 7 bases; unmatched bases: 7. The CDR3 is 17 residues long. CDR3 sequence reads: CASSFSGTSGSIGELFF. The DNA of the CDR3 is TGTGCCAGCAGCTTCTCCGGGACTAGCGGGAGTATCGGGGAGCTGTTTTTT.

J is TRBJ1-1 and V is TRBV11-1, with D maybe TRBD1 (5 bases). V was cut by 2 bases and J by 8 bases, with 18 bases left in between. There are 15 residues in the CDR3. CDR1 and CDR2 from the germline V gene are SGHAT and FQDESV (reference sequence). Written as DNA, the CDR3 is TGTGCCAGCAGCTTACGGGGCAGGCGGCAAGGGGAAGCTTTCTTT. Protein product: CASSLRGRRQGEAFF. Based on the CDR3 plus reference TRBV11-1 and TRBJ1-1, the full variable domain is EAEVAQSPRYKITEKSQAVAFWCDPISGHATLYWYRQILGQGPELLVQFQDESVVDDSQLPKDRFSAERLKGVDSTLKIQPAELGDSAMYLCASSLRGRRQGEAFFGQGTRLTVV.

Many counts were recorded for this clonotype. This rearrangement joins TRBV6-1 to TRBJ2-7, with D maybe TRBD1 (6 bases). The V gene's germline CDR1 is MNHNS and CDR2 SASEGT. CDR3 length: 14 amino acids. The V and J ends lost 5 bases and 5 bases respectively, with 16 bases between them. The CDR3 DNA reads as TGTGCCAGCAGTCCTACGTATAAGGGGGACGAGCAGTACTTC. This encodes CASSPTYKGDEQYF.

This clonotype showed up just once. The V gene is TRBV24-1, the J gene TRBJ2-2; D call uncertain. This CDR3 has 11 residues. The V end was cut by 2 bases, the J end by 9 bases, with 3 bases between. Germline CDR1 reads KGHDR; CDR2 reads SFDVKD. CDR3 in DNA: TGTGCCACCAGTGATTCGAGGGAGCTGTTTTTT. It yields the protein CATSDSRELFF.

J is TRBJ1-4 and V is TRBV29-1, with 7 positions matching TRBD1. This CDR3 spans 12 amino acids. Germline assignment: CDR1 SQVTM and CDR2 ANQGSEA. The junction had 6 bases not matched to a gene; V was cut back by 7 bases and J by 7 bases. The CDR3 DNA follows: TGCAGCGGCGGTCAGGGGGGTGAAAAACTGTTTTTT. Protein sequence: CSGGQGGEKLFF.

The V and J genes are TRBV5-1 and TRBJ2-1, with D unresolved. This CDR3 has 16 residues. The V end lost 2 bases, the J end lost 4 bases, and 16 bases lay between the germline ends. Germline values: CDR1 SGHRS, CDR2 YFSETQ. The CDR3 nucleotides are TGCGCCAGCAGCTTTTCCCCGGATAGGGCATACAATGAGCAGTTCTTC. The encoded protein is CASSFSPDRAYNEQFF.

The chain recombines TRBV9 with TRBJ1-2; 11 bases line up with TRBD1. Trimming took 4 bases from V and 6 from J; bases not matched to a gene: 8. This CDR3 contains 15 residues. In germline, CDR1 is SGDLS, CDR2 YYNGEE. Here the CDR3 reads CASSTATGQGDGYTF. The CDR3 coding sequence is TGTGCCAGCAGCACAGCCACGGGACAGGGGGATGGCTACACCTTC.

This rearrangement joins TRBV5-1 to TRBJ1-5, with TRBD1 identical over 11 bases. V trimming: 3 bases; J trimming: 7 bases; junction bases outside the gene matches: 9. The germline V gene has CDR1 SGHRS and CDR2 YFSETQ. The CDR3 has 16 residues. CDR3 coding DNA: TGCGCCAGCAGCTCTCGGACAGGGGGCGCAGGGCAGCCCCAGCATTTT. It translates to CASSSRTGGAGQPQHF.

The chain recombines TRBV28 with TRBJ1-1; tentatively, D is TRBD1 (6 bases). The CDR3 runs to 15 residues. Trimming shortened V by 3 bases and J by 5 bases, and 16 bases separated the two germline ends. The germline CDR1 and CDR2 sequences are MDHEN and SYDVKM. The CDR3 reads CASSLSSLGTTEAFF. For the CDR3, the DNA is TGTGCCAGCAGTTTGTCTTCCCTGGGGACAACTGAAGCTTTCTTT.

This clonotype was observed a few times. The chain links TRBV5-1 to TRBJ1-1; no firm D call. The germline V and J ends were trimmed by 4 bases and 6 bases, with 22 bases remaining between them. This CDR3 has 16 amino acids. Per the germline V gene, CDR1 is SGHRS and CDR2 is YFSETQ. The CDR3 sequence: CASSKYPPAGNSEAFF. The CDR3 bases are TGCGCCAGCAGCAAATACCCGCCCGCCGGTAACTCTGAAGCTTTCTTT.

With regard to this clonotype: The junction departs from germline at one end; a sequencing error may be responsible. CDR3 sequence: CASSRLAEFTDTQYF. DNA for the CDR3: TGCGCCAGCAGCCGACTAGCGGAATTCACAGATACGCAGTATTTT. V gene TRBV7-9 combines with J gene TRBJ2-3; 9 bases fit TRBD2. There are 15 residues in the CDR3. CDR1 is SEHNR, CDR2 FQNEAQ, per germline (reference sequence).

This clonotype was seen repeatedly, ten times or more. This chain uses TRBV4-1 with TRBJ2-5; no clear D gene. Between the trimmed V and J ends, which lost 1 base and 4 bases, there was a span of 10 bases. Germline values: CDR1 MGHRA, CDR2 YSYEKL. CDR3 length: 14 residues. The CDR3 DNA reads as TGCGCCAGCAGCCAAGTCTCAACTATAGAGACCCAGTACTTC. It codes for CASSQVSTIETQYF.

Of note for this clonotype: A much larger clone is a single base away; this may be a read error. This chain joins TRBV18 and TRBJ1-5; D unclear. The V end lost 2 bases, the J end lost 5 bases, and 4 bases lay between the germline ends. The length of the CDR3 is 12 residues. Germline CDR1 and CDR2: KGHSH and LQKENI. This chain's CDR3 is CASSPYDQPQHF. The CDR3 region has the DNA TGTGCCAGCTCACCATACGATCAGCCCCAGCATTTT.

The CDR3 coding sequence is TGCGCCAGCAGCTCGGGTTGGGGCCCGGAGACCCAGTACTTC. It encodes CASSSGWGPETQYF. V usage is TRBV5-1 and J usage is TRBJ2-5; tentative D call: TRBD1 (5 bases). This CDR3 is built from 14 residues. From germline, CDR1 is SGHRS and CDR2 YFSETQ. Trimming stripped 3 bases from V and 5 bases from J, with 14 bases between.

This clonotype was detected many times. The V gene is TRBV30, the J gene TRBJ2-7, with TRBD1 identical over 7 bases. The CDR3 length is 14 residues. The V gene end was trimmed by 5 bases and the J gene end by 2 bases; junction bases not matched to a gene: 9. Germline CDR1 and CDR2: GTSNPN and SVGIG (reference sequence). The CDR3 region is CAWQWGRGPYEQYF. CDR3 coding DNA: TGTGCCTGGCAATGGGGAAGGGGGCCCTACGAGCAGTACTTC.